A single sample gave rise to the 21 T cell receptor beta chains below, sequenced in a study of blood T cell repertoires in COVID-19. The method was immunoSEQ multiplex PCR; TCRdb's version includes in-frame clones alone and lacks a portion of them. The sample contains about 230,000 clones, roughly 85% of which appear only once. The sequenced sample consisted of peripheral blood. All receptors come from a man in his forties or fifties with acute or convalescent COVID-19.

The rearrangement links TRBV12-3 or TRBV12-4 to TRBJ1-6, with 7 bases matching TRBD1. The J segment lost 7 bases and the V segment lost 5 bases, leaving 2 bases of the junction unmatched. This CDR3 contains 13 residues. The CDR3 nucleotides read TGTGCCAGCAGTGAGGGGGCCAATTCACCCCTCCACTTT. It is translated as CASSEGANSPLHF.

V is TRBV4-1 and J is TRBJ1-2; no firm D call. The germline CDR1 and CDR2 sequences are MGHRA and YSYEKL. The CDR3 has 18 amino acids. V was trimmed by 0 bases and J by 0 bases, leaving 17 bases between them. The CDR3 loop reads CASSQDQAGFLANYGYTF. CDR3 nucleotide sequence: TGCGCCAGCAGCCAAGATCAAGCCGGCTTCCTAGCTAACTATGGCTACACCTTC.

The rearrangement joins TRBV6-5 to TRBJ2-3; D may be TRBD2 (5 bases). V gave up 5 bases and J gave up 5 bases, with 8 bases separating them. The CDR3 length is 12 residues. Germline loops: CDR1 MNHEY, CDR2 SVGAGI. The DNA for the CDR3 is TGTGCCAGCAGTCTAGGAGGAGATACGCAGTATTTT. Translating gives CASSLGGDTQYF.

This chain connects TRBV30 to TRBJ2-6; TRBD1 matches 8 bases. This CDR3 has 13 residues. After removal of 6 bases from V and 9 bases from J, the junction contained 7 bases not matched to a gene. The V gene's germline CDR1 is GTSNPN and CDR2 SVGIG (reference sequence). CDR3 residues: CACGQGVVNVLTF. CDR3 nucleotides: TGTGCCTGCGGACAGGGTGTAGTCAACGTCCTGACTTTC.

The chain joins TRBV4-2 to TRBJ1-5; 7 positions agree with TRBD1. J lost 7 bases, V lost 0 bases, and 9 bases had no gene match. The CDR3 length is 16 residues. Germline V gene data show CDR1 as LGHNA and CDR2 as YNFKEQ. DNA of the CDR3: TGTGCCAGCAGCCAAGAAATGACAGGGACGAAGCAGCCCCAGCATTTT. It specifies CASSQEMTGTKQPQHF.

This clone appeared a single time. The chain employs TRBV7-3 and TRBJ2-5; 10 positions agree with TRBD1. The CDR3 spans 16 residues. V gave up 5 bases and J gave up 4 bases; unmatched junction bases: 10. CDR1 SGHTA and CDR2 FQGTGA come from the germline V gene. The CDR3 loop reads CASSKTRDRGGETQYF. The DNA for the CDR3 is TGTGCCAGCAGCAAGACCCGGGACAGGGGTGGAGAGACCCAGTACTTC.

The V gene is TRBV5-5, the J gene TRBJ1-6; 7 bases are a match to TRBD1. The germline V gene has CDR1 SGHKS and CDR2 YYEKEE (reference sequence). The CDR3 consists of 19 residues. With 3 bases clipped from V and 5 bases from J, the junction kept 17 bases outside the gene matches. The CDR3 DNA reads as TGTGCCAGCAGCTCGAGAAGGGGTGACAGGGATGTAAATAATTCACCCCTCCACTTT. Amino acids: CASSSRRGDRDVNNSPLHF. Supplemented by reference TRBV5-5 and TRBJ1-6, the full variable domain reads DAGVTQSPTHLIKTRGQQVTLRCSPISGHKSVSWYQQVLGQGPQFIFQYYEKEERGRGNFPDRFSARQFPNYSSELNVNALLLGDSALYLCASSSRRGDRDVNNSPLHFGNGTRLTVT.

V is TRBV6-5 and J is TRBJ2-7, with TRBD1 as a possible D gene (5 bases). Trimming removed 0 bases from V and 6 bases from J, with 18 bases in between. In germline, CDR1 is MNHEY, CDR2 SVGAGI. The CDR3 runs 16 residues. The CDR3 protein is CASSYSKGLGRGEQYF. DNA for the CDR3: TGTGCCAGCAGTTACTCGAAGGGGTTAGGGCGCGGCGAGCAGTACTTC.

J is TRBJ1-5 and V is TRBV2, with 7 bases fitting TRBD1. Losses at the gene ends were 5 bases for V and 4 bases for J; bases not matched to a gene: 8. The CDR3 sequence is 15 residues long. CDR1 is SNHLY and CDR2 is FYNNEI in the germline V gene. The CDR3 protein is CASSITGVGNQPQHF. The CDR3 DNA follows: TGTGCCAGCAGTATCACAGGGGTGGGGAATCAGCCCCAGCATTTT.

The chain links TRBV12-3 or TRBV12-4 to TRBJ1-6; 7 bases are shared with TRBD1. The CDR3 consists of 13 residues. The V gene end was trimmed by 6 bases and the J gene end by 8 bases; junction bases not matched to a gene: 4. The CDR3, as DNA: TGTGCCAGCAGCTATCAGGGGGATTCACCCCTCCACTTT. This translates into CASSYQGDSPLHF.

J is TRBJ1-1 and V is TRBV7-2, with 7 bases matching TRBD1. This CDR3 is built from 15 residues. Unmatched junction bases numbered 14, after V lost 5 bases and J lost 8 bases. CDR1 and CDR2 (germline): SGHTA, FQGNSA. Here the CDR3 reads CASSPRQGVSFEAFF. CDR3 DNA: TGTGCCAGCAGCCCCAGACAGGGAGTTTCCTTCGAAGCTTTCTTT.

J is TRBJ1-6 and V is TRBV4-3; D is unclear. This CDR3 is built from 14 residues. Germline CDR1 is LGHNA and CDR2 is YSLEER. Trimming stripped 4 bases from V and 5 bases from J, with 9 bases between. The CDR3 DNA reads TGCGCCAGCAGCCGGGCCCCCGATAATTCACCCCTCCACTTT. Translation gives CASSRAPDNSPLHF.

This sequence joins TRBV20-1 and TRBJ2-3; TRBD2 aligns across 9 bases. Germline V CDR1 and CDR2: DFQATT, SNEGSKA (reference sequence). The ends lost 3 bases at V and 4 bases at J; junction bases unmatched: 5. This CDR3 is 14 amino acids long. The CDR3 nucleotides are TGCAGTGCTAGTTTTAGCGGGGGTTCAGATACGCAGTATTTT. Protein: CSASFSGGSDTQYF.

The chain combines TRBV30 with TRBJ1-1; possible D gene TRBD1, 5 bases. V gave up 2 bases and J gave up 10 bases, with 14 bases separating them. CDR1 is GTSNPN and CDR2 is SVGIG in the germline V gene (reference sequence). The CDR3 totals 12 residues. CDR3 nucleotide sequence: TGTGCCTGGAGTAGAGGAGACGGGGGAGCTTTCTTT. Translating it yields CAWSRGDGGAFF.

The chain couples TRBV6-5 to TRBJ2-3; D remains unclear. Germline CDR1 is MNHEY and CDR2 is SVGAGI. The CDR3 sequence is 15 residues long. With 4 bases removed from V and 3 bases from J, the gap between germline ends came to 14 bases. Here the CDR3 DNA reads TGTGCCAGCAGTTCGCGAGAAGTGGTTACAGATACGCAGTATTTT. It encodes CASSSREVVTDTQYF.

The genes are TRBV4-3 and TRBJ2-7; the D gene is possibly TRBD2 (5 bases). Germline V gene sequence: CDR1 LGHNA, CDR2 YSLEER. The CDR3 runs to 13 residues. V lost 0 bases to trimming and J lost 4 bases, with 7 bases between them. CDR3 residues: CASSQESGYEQYF. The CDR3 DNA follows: TGCGCCAGCAGCCAAGAAAGCGGTTACGAGCAGTACTTC.

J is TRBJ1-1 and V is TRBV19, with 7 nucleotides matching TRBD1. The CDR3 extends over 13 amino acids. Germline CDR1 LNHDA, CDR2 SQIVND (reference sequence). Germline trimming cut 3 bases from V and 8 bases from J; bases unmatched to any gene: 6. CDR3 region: CASSMRDRQEAFF. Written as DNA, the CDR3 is TGTGCCAGTAGTATGCGGGACAGACAAGAAGCTTTCTTT.

CDR3 in amino acids: CASSRGTGNEKLFF. Written as DNA, the CDR3 is TGCGCCAGCAGCCGCGGGACAGGGAATGAAAAACTGTTTTTT. V and J are TRBV4-1 and TRBJ1-4; 9 bases align to TRBD1. CDR1 MGHRA and CDR2 YSYEKL come from the germline V gene. The CDR3 totals 14 residues. The junction had 2 bases not matched to a gene; V was cut back by 4 bases and J by 5 bases.

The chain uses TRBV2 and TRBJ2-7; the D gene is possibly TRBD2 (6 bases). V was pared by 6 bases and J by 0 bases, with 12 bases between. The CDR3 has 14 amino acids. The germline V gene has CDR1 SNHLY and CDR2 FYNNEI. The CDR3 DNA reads TGTGCCAGCAGGGAGCGGGTGCTCTCCTACGAGCAGTACTTC. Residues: CASRERVLSYEQYF.

The CDR3: CASRPRDRGPYEQYF. As DNA, the CDR3 is TGTGCCAGCAGACCCAGGGACAGGGGCCCCTACGAGCAGTACTTC. The rearrangement links TRBV28 to TRBJ2-7; 10 bases align to TRBD1. Looked up from germline, CDR1 is MDHEN and CDR2 is SYDVKM. With 6 bases clipped from V and 2 bases from J, the junction kept 7 bases outside the gene matches. There are 15 residues in the CDR3. Supplemented by reference TRBV28 and TRBJ2-7, the full variable domain reads DVKVTQSSRYLVKRTGEKVFLECVQDMDHENMFWYRQDPGLGLRLIYFSYDVKMKEKGDIPEGYSVSREKKERFSLILESASTNQTSMYLCASRPRDRGPYEQYFGPGTRLTVT.

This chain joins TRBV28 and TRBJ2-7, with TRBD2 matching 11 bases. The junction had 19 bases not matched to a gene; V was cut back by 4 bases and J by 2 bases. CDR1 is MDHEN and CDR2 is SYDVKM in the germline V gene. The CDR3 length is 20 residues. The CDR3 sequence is CASSSIAPFLAGGPPYEQYF. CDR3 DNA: TGTGCCAGCAGTTCTATAGCCCCATTCCTAGCGGGGGGCCCTCCCTACGAGCAGTACTTC.